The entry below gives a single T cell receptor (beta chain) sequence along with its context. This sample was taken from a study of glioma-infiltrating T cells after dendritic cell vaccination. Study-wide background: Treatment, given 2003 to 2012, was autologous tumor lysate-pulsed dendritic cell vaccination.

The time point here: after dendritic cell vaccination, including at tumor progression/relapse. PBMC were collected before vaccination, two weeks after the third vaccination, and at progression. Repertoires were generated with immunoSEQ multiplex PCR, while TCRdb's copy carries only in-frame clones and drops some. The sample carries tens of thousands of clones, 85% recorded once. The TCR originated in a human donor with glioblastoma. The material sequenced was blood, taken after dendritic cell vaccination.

CDR3 in amino acids: CASRPTGGYGYTF. The CDR3 nucleotides read TGTGCCAGTAGACCAACAGGGGGGTATGGCTACACCTTC. This sequence joins TRBV19 and TRBJ1-2; 8 bases fit TRBD1. This CDR3 is built from 13 residues. CDR1 LNHDA and CDR2 SQIVND come from the germline V gene (reference sequence). Trimming took 6 bases from V and 5 from J; bases not matched to a gene: 5.